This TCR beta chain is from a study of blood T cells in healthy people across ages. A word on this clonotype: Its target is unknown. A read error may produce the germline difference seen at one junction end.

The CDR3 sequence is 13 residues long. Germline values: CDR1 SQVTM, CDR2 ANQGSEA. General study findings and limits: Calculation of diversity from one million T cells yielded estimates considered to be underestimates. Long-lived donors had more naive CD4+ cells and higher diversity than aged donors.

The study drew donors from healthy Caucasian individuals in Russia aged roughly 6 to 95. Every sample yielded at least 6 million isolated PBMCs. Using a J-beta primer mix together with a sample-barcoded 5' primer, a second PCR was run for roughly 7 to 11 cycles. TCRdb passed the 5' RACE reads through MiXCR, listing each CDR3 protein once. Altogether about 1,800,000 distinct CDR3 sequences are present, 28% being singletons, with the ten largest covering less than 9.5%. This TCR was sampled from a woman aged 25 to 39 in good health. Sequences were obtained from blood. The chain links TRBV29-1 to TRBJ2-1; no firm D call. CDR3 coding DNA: TGCAGCGTCGCTGTAAGCTCCTACAATGGGCAGTTCTTC. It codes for CSVAVSSYNGQFF.